This T cell receptor beta chain came from a study of CD8 T cells in Susac syndrome (dated by TCRdb to about 2019). Some background on the complete study: Of the Susac syndrome patients who were sequenced, roughly 6 had clinically active disease and fewer than ten were in clinical remission. At blood withdrawal, Susac syndrome patients were therapy-naive, treated with corticosteroids (with IVIg additionally given to some), or treated with IVIg alone. Repertoire sequencing was used to test whether CD8+ T cell activation and differentiation in Susac syndrome was antigen driven.

In the case of this clonotype: Its recognized antigen is unknown. Base qualities are not at hand, and no much larger clone is one base apart.

Overall study results and their limits: The TCR sequencing and HLA analysis was acknowledged to have included a relatively small number of individuals. No clonal expansion was detected in the CD4+ T cell repertoire of Susac syndrome patients.

Peripheral blood CD8+ and CD4+ T cells from healthy donors, Susac syndrome patients and multiple sclerosis patients were profiled using high-throughput TCR beta sequencing. Recently defined diagnostic criteria for definite or probable disease were met by the Susac syndrome patients. Bulk CD8+ and CD4+ T cells were purified magnetically by negative isolation, whereas CD8+ TEMRA cells were enriched by FACS. Blood was drawn into EDTA tubes, processed within 24 hours, and PBMCs were isolated by density gradient centrifugation. PBMCs destined for TCR sequencing were cryopreserved in liquid nitrogen and later thawed in a 37 °C water bath. The sorted or isolated CD4+, CD8+ and CD8+ TEMRA cells had a purity of 90% or higher. Cut back by 0 bases and 4 bases, the V and J ends lie 12 bases apart. The CDR3 runs 15 amino acids, cysteine and phenylalanine included. The only DNA kept is the CDR3, 45 bases in frame from the first base. Based on the germline V gene (reference sequence), the CDR1 and CDR2 sequences are GTSNPN and SVGIG.

RNA was extracted using the RNeasy kit, and about 0.45 to 1 ug of the RNA was reverse transcribed with random hexamers. The immunoSEQ multiplex PCR assay, which covers 54 Vbeta and 13 Jbeta segments, was used to amplify TCR beta CDR3 regions. Bias from PCR amplification was corrected by using a synthetic template baseline for primer optimization and for computational correction. As for how the authors treated the data: Only productive sequences were kept, with reads annotated to V, D and J genes according to IMGT and analyzed in immunoSEQ Analyzer. Clonality was calculated as one minus the Shannon entropy normalized by log2 of the number of productive unique sequences. Public and private clones were assessed among the 100 most prevalent clones of each patient and control. Clones were defined as Susac-specific when absent from the healthy and MS cohorts, from fewer than 1,300 published viral clones and from other ImmuneACCESS disease sequences. TCRdb redid the processing of the public reads, applying fastp at Q25 and MiXCR, and retained in-frame beta chains. One record per CDR3 amino acid sequence lists the most common genes and DNA. The V and J calls shown here were made by TCRdb, not taken from the authors' results. This sample is represented by 200,000 to 300,000 distinct CDR3 sequences; about 95% of them were singletons. The top ten hold around 0.093% of the sample.

Input material: CD4+ T cells from PBMCs. This receptor was taken from a human donor with Susac syndrome. The chain couples TRBV30 to TRBJ2-2; a tentative D call is TRBD1 (6 bases match). Here is the DNA: TGTGCCTGGAGTGTACCTCAGGGGCGCACCGGGGAGCTGTTTTTT. Translated, this is CAWSVPQGRTGELFF.